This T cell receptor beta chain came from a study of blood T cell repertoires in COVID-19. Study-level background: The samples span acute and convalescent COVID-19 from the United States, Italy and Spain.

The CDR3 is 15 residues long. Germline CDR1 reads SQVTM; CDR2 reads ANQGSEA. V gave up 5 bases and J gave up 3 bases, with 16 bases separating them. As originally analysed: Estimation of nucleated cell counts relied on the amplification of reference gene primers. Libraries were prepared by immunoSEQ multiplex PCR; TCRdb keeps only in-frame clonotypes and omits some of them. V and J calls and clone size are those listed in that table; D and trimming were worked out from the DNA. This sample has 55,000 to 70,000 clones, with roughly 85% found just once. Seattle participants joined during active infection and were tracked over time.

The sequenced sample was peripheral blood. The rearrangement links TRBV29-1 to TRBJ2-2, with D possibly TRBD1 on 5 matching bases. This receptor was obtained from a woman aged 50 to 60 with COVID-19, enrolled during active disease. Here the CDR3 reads CSVSPPTGYTGELFF. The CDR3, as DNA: TGCAGCGTTAGTCCACCCACAGGATACACCGGGGAGCTGTTTTTT.